Following are 29 T cell receptor beta chains from one sample sequenced in a study of untreated major depressive disorder. Antigens for these TCRs are unknown. Study-level points and caveats: Compared with controls, depressed patients showed more TRBV05-01 (Vbeta 5.1) usage in CD4+ T cells.

This table comes from immunoSEQ multiplex PCR, and its TCRdb copy is limited to in-frame clones, with some not included. The table lists about 25,000 clones, around 90% of them singletons. Sequenced sample: CD4+ T cells from PBMCs. The origin of the receptors is a woman in her twenties or thirties with major depressive disorder.

The chain is built from TRBV7-2 and TRBJ2-2, with D hard to call. The ends were cut back, 2 bases at V and 4 bases at J, with 5 bases in the middle. CDR1 is SGHTA, CDR2 FQGNSA, per germline. The CDR3 has 13 amino acids. The CDR3 region is CASSLRATGELFF. The CDR3 DNA is TGTGCCAGCAGCTTACGTGCCACCGGGGAGCTGTTTTTT.

The chain carries TRBV15 and TRBJ1-1; no reliable D call. This CDR3 has 14 residues. Germline CDR1 reads LNHNV; CDR2 reads YYDKDF (reference sequence). Trimming took 3 bases from V and 4 from J, leaving 12 bases between them. As DNA, the CDR3 is TGTGCCACCAGCAGGGATGTTTTGGGCACTGAAGCTTTCTTT. It encodes CATSRDVLGTEAFF.

V is TRBV4-3 and J is TRBJ2-5, with a weak D call TRBD1 (6 bases). V shed 0 bases and J shed 4 bases, with 12 bases lying between them. Germline lookup yields CDR1 LGHNA and CDR2 YSLEER. This CDR3 spans 15 amino acids. The CDR3 nucleotides are TGCGCCAGCAGCCAAGAAATAGGGACAAGAGAGACCCAGTACTTC. Its protein product is CASSQEIGTRETQYF.

The table lists this clone with a few counts. V gene TRBV6-6 combines with J gene TRBJ1-2; D might be TRBD1 (6 bases). Germline V gene data show CDR1 as MNHNY and CDR2 as SVGAGI (reference sequence). The CDR3 has 13 amino acids. V was pared by 7 bases and J by 4 bases, with 13 bases between. Here the CDR3 reads CASTGGGGYGYTF. The CDR3 DNA sequence: TGTGCCAGCACCGGCGGAGGGGGCTATGGCTACACCTTC.

The rearrangement uses TRBV19 and TRBJ2-7; no reliable D call. The CDR3 covers 15 residues. Trimming cost V 5 bases and J 4 bases, with 18 bases left between them. Germline assignment: CDR1 LNHDA and CDR2 SQIVND (reference sequence). CDR3 residues: CASSGETVGIYEQYF. For the CDR3, the DNA is TGTGCCAGTAGTGGAGAAACGGTGGGGATATACGAGCAGTACTTC.

The J gene is TRBJ2-7, the V gene TRBV7-9; D tentatively reads TRBD1 or TRBD2 (5 bases each). The CDR3 spans 16 residues. Germline V gives CDR1 SEHNR, CDR2 FQNEAQ (reference sequence). The V gene lost 0 bases and the J gene lost 2 bases, with 14 bases spanning the gap. CDR3 sequence (DNA): TGTGCCAGCAGCTTAGCGGCCGGGACGGGACCCTACGAGCAGTACTTC. Translation: CASSLAAGTGPYEQYF.

This clone was detected only a few times. This chain links TRBV29-1 with TRBJ2-1; no firm D call. CDR1 is SQVTM, CDR2 ANQGSEA, per germline. This CDR3 has 12 amino acids. Between the trimmed V and J ends, which lost 1 base and 13 bases, there was a span of 14 bases. The CDR3: CSVEVSGPSQFF. CDR3 nucleotide sequence: TGCAGCGTTGAAGTCTCCGGCCCCAGCCAGTTCTTC.

This clone was counted a single time. The rearrangement joins TRBV7-2 to TRBJ2-7, with D unclear. The germline V gene has CDR1 SGHTA and CDR2 FQGNSA. Trimming cost V 1 base and J 5 bases, with 9 bases left between them. The CDR3 contains 13 residues. The DNA for the CDR3 is TGTGCCAGCAGCTTAGGGCACAGAGACGAGCAGTACTTC. Protein sequence: CASSLGHRDEQYF. Using reference TRBV7-2 and TRBJ2-7 for the parts outside the CDR3, the full variable domain is GAGVSQSPSNKVTEKGKDVELRCDPISGHTALYWYRQSLGQGLEFLIYFQGNSAPDKSGLPSDRFSAERTGGSVSTLTIQRTQQEDSAVYLCASSLGHRDEQYFGPGTRLTVT.

This rearrangement joins TRBV4-3 to TRBJ2-3; TRBD2 might be the D (6 bases). V was shortened by 1 base and J by 9 bases, with 14 bases between the two germline ends. The CDR3 totals 14 residues. Per germline, CDR1 LGHNA and CDR2 YSLEER. CDR3 region: CASSQGSGAGTQYF. The CDR3 DNA reads TGCGCCAGCAGCCAAGGGTCCGGAGCGGGCACGCAGTATTTT.

The chain uses TRBV7-2 and TRBJ1-6; the D is unclear. The ends were cut back, 2 bases at V and 8 bases at J, with 10 bases in the middle. CDR1 is SGHTA, CDR2 FQGNSA, per germline. The CDR3 runs to 14 residues. The CDR3 DNA sequence: TGTGCCAGCAGCTTACGGTTGAATTATTCACCCCTCCACTTT. Translated: CASSLRLNYSPLHF.

The chain combines TRBV19 with TRBJ2-3; D remains ambiguous. This CDR3 contains 13 residues. In germline, CDR1 is LNHDA, CDR2 SQIVND (reference sequence). Trimming removed 3 bases from V and 2 bases from J, with 6 bases in between. CDR3 residues: CASSMDVTDTQYF. DNA of the CDR3: TGTGCCAGTAGTATGGACGTCACAGATACGCAGTATTTT.

V gene TRBV7-2 combines with J gene TRBJ2-5, with D unclear. CDR1 is SGHTA, CDR2 FQGNSA, per germline. This CDR3 contains 14 residues. Trimming removed 7 bases from V and 2 bases from J, with 14 bases in between. In nucleotides, the CDR3 is TGTGCCAGCAACCCGGGCGGTCCACAAGAGACCCAGTACTTC. Encoded protein: CASNPGGPQETQYF. The entire variable domain, with the rest obtained from reference TRBV7-2 and TRBJ2-5, is as follows: GAGVSQSPSNKVTEKGKDVELRCDPISGHTALYWYRQSLGQGLEFLIYFQGNSAPDKSGLPSDRFSAERTGGSVSTLTIQRTQQEDSAVYLCASNPGGPQETQYFGPGTRLLVL.

The chain recombines TRBV29-1 with TRBJ2-3; 7 bases are shared with TRBD2. Per the germline V gene, CDR1 is SQVTM and CDR2 is ANQGSEA. V shed 4 bases and J 4 bases; nucleotides not matched to a gene: 5. The CDR3 loop spans 13 amino acids. CDR3 protein: CSVAAGAADTQYF. The CDR3 DNA sequence: TGCAGCGTTGCTGCGGGAGCCGCAGATACGCAGTATTTT.

This chain joins TRBV28 and TRBJ1-6; no reliable D call. V gave up 3 bases and J gave up 7 bases, with 7 bases separating them. CDR3 length: 13 residues. Germline-derived CDR1 and CDR2 are MDHEN and SYDVKM. This CDR3 reads CASSFGNNSPLHF. The CDR3, as DNA: TGTGCCAGCAGTTTCGGGAACAATTCACCCCTCCACTTT.

The V call is TRBV28, the J call TRBJ1-2, with 7 nucleotides matching TRBD1. The V and J ends lost 10 bases and 4 bases, in that order; junction bases with no gene match: 9. The CDR3 is 13 amino acids. CDR1 and CDR2 from the germline V gene are MDHEN and SYDVKM. The chain's CDR3 is CATLTGLGYGYTF. The CDR3, as DNA: TGTGCCACTTTGACAGGGTTAGGCTATGGCTACACCTTC.

The chain couples TRBV7-8 to TRBJ2-3; TRBD2 matches at 11 bases. The junction had 12 bases not matched to a gene; V was cut back by 1 base and J by 3 bases. Per germline, CDR1 SGHVS and CDR2 FQNEAQ. The CDR3 covers 19 residues. The CDR3 DNA reads as TGTGCCAGCAGCTTAGGGTTAGTGCTAGCGGGAGGTGAGACAGATACGCAGTATTTT. Protein sequence: CASSLGLVLAGGETDTQYF.

The chain combines TRBV5-1 with TRBJ1-4; 9 nucleotides agree with TRBD1. The CDR3 extends over 14 amino acids. Trimming removed 4 bases from V and 7 bases from J; junction bases left unmatched: 5. Germline values: CDR1 SGHRS, CDR2 YFSETQ. The CDR3 region has the DNA TGCGCCAGCAGCGTAGGGACAGGGAGTGAAAAACTGTTTTTT. It yields the protein CASSVGTGSEKLFF.

The chain uses TRBV9 and TRBJ2-1, with a tentative D call TRBD2 (5 bases). The germline V and J ends were trimmed by 4 bases and 14 bases, with 19 bases remaining between them. Germline V CDR1 and CDR2: SGDLS, YYNGEE. The CDR3 has 13 residues. The CDR3, as DNA: TGTGCCAGCAGCTCCAACGGCCGGGGTGGGGAGTTCTTC. Its protein is CASSSNGRGGEFF. The whole variable domain, filled in from reference TRBV9 and TRBJ2-1, reads DSGVTQTPKHLITATGQRVTLRCSPRSGDLSVYWYQQSLDQGLQFLIQYYNGEERAKGNILERFSAQQFPDLHSELNLSSLELGDSALYFCASSSNGRGGEFFGPGTRLTVL.

The chain combines TRBV14 with TRBJ2-1, with D perhaps assigned TRBD1 or TRBD2 (5 bases each). CDR3 length: 13 residues. Germline lookup yields CDR1 SGHDN and CDR2 FVKESK. The V end was cut by 0 bases, the J end by 12 bases, with 12 bases between. The CDR3 reads CASSQDEGAGQFF. CDR3 DNA sequence: TGTGCCAGCAGCCAAGACGAAGGGGCGGGGCAGTTCTTC.

This chain connects TRBV5-4 to TRBJ1-6; D unresolved. V was pared by 0 bases and J by 7 bases, with 2 bases between. The CDR3 covers 12 residues. Germline V gene data show CDR1 as SGHNT and CDR2 as YYREEE (reference sequence). CDR3 coding DNA: TGTGCCAGCAGCTTGGGGAATTCACCCCTCCACTTT. Its protein is CASSLGNSPLHF. Using reference TRBV5-4 and TRBJ1-6 for the parts outside the CDR3, the full variable domain is ETGVTQSPTHLIKTRGQQVTLRCSSQSGHNTVSWYQQALGQGPQFIFQYYREEENGRGNFPPRFSGLQFPNYSSELNVNALELDDSALYLCASSLGNSPLHFGNGTRLTVT.

The CDR3 is CASSLIGGGGYEQYF. The CDR3 coding sequence is TGCGCCAGCAGCTTGATTGGCGGAGGGGGCTACGAGCAGTACTTC. The gene calls are TRBV5-1 and TRBJ2-7; D is perhaps TRBD1 or TRBD2 (6 bases each). The CDR3 extends over 15 amino acids. Deletions cut 1 base from V and 3 bases from J, with 14 bases between. Germline-derived CDR1 and CDR2 are SGHRS and YFSETQ.

This chain links TRBV2 with TRBJ1-3; TRBD1 might be the D (6 bases). The CDR3 has 14 amino acids. Deletions cut 11 bases from V and 2 bases from J, with 16 bases between. Germline CDR1 is SNHLY and CDR2 is FYNNEI. CDR3 DNA sequence: TGTGCCGGAGCCACAGGGATAACTGGAAACACCATATATTTT. It codes for CAGATGITGNTIYF.

The genes are TRBV28 and TRBJ2-3; D might be TRBD1 (5 bases). The CDR3 loop spans 13 amino acids. Germline lookup yields CDR1 MDHEN and CDR2 SYDVKM. V was cut by 6 bases and J by 3 bases, with 10 bases left in between. The CDR3 region has the DNA TGTGCCAGCAGGGGGCATGGAACAGATACGCAGTATTTT. This translates into CASRGHGTDTQYF.

The chain employs TRBV7-3 and TRBJ2-7; 7 bases agree with TRBD1. The CDR3 has 17 residues. J was trimmed by 1 base and V by 2 bases; bases with no gene match: 11. Germline values: CDR1 SGHTA, CDR2 FQGTGA. The DNA for the CDR3 is TGTGCCAGCAGCTTAGGGCCCCCAGGGGGAGTATCCTACGAGCAGTACTTC. This translates into CASSLGPPGGVSYEQYF.

This clone is a singleton in its sample. This rearrangement joins TRBV4-1 to TRBJ1-1; D not resolved. Deletions cut 1 base from V and 8 bases from J, with 8 bases between. Germline CDR1 reads MGHRA; CDR2 reads YSYEKL. CDR3 length: 12 amino acids. The CDR3 coding sequence is TGCGCCAGCAGCCAAGTGGGCAGAGAAGCTTTCTTT. It translates to CASSQVGREAFF.

The genes are TRBV4-2 and TRBJ1-4, with D possibly being TRBD1 (5 bases). The length of the CDR3 is 16 residues. CDR1 and CDR2 from the germline V gene are LGHNA and YNFKEQ. V was trimmed by 4 bases and J by 2 bases, leaving 14 bases between them. The CDR3 loop reads CASSPRDWGTNEKLFF. The CDR3, as DNA: TGTGCCAGCAGCCCCCGGGACTGGGGCACTAATGAAAAACTGTTTTTT.

CDR3 bases: TGTGCCAGCAGTTACTTCAGGACTAGCGTCAATGAGCAGTTCTTC. Amino acid sequence: CASSYFRTSVNEQFF. The chain employs TRBV6-6 and TRBJ2-1; TRBD2 aligns across 9 bases. CDR1 and CDR2 from the germline V gene are MNHNY and SVGAGI (reference sequence). V shed 1 base, J shed 6 bases, and the junction held 4 bases outside the gene matches. The CDR3 has 15 amino acids.

This clone was detected once. This sequence joins TRBV9 and TRBJ2-2, with a tentative D call TRBD2 (6 bases). The CDR3 runs to 16 residues. The ends were cut back, 2 bases at V and 4 bases at J, with 15 bases in the middle. Germline lookup yields CDR1 SGDLS and CDR2 YYNGEE. CDR3 bases: TGTGCCAGCAGCGTCCAAGCTAGCGAGCCCACCGGGGAGCTGTTTTTT. Its translation is CASSVQASEPTGELFF.

The chain carries TRBV5-6 and TRBJ2-2, with D perhaps matching TRBD1 (6 bases). The length of the CDR3 is 13 residues. Germline CDR1 and CDR2: SGHDT and YYEEEE. Trimming removed 3 bases from V and 5 bases from J, with 8 bases in between. The CDR3 protein is CASSWQGTGELFF. DNA for the CDR3: TGTGCCAGCAGCTGGCAGGGGACCGGGGAGCTGTTTTTT.